This T cell receptor beta chain was obtained from a study of CD8+ T cells in alopecia areata. In each case, RNA was isolated and then reverse transcribed into cDNA as the sequencing template. The data were produced by immunoSEQ multiplex PCR, yet TCRdb's version contains in-frame clones alone and is incomplete. Of about 200,000 clones in the sample, 45% to 70% were seen once. V was clipped by 2 bases and J by 4 bases, with 10 bases between them. Germline V lookup: CDR1 SGHDT, CDR2 YYEEEE. This CDR3 has 14 residues. Regarding the study as a whole: Possibly because of HLA-related factors, TCR sharing was less clear across patients than in mice. Across lesional scalp, and particularly alopecia totalis/universalis, clonality surpassed that of normal scalp.

On this clone itself: Antigen: not known.

The sequencing input was CD8+ T cells sorted from blood. The chain has TRBV5-6 and TRBJ2-1; D is unclear. The origin of this receptor is a human donor in good health. CDR3: CASSFVGRYNEQFF. CDR3 bases: TGTGCCAGCAGCTTTGTCGGACGGTACAATGAGCAGTTCTTC.